This T cell receptor (beta chain) came from a study of cytomegalovirus exposure and HLA in healthy donors. Study outcomes and limitations: V- and J-gene trimming in TCR beta was tied to a missense DCLRE1C variant by an analysis performed later. Certain sequence variants were highly shared and formed a cluster, and this cluster was likely a sequencing artifact. Several of the most significant clusters appeared linked to common viral pathogens, based on a later analysis.

The PCR employed 60 Vbeta primers together with 13 Jbeta primers. This table comes from immunoSEQ multiplex PCR, and its TCRdb copy is limited to in-frame clones, with some not included. The sample totals tens of thousands of clones. With respect to this clone: The antigen is not known.

This CDR3 spans 15 amino acids. Trimming removed 6 bases from V and 6 bases from J; junction bases left unmatched: 10. Germline-derived CDR1 and CDR2 are MNHEY and SVGAGI. The sequence came from a woman aged 45-59 years in good health and CMV-seropositive. Sequenced sample: PBMCs. V gene TRBV6-5 combines with J gene TRBJ1-4; 7 nucleotides match TRBD1. CDR3 region: CASRRQGRRDEKLFF. CDR3 DNA: TGTGCCAGCAGGAGACAGGGAAGGCGTGATGAAAAACTGTTTTTT.